The rows below give T cell receptor beta chains drawn from one sample of a study of blood T cell repertoires in COVID-19. TCRdb's table, derived via immunoSEQ multiplex PCR, lists solely in-frame clones and lacks some. The sample consists of roughly 250,000 clones, approximately 86% of them appearing once. Specimen: peripheral blood. The receptors were sampled from a man aged 35-49 years who had recovered from COVID-19. Both conserved end residues are part of each CDR3. D genes are given only for firm matches. Size is omitted from some rows. Given values are once, few, many or a class for expanded clones.

TRBV11-2	TRBD1	-	TRBJ2-7	TGTGCCAGCAGCTTAGGGCAGGGGGCCTACGAGCAGTACTTC	CASSLGQGAYEQYF
TRBV2	-	-	TRBJ1-6	TGTGCCATCAAAGCGGGAGTACCTTTTAATTCACCCCTCCACTTT	CAIKAGVPFNSPLHF
TRBV6-5	TRBD2	-	TRBJ2-3	TGTGCCAGCAGTACTGGCGGGGGTCGCACAGATACGCAGTATTTT	CASSTGGGRTDTQYF
TRBV27	TRBD2	-	TRBJ2-3	TGTGCCAGCAGTTCCCGGGACTACCGCACAGATACGCAGTATTTT	CASSSRDYRTDTQYF
TRBV29-1	TRBD1	-	TRBJ1-2	TGCAGCGTAGAGACAGGGCCAGGGCTTGGCTACACCTTC	CSVETGPGLGYTF
TRBV9	-	few	TRBJ2-7	TGTGCCAGCAGCGTAGGGGCGGGGCCAGCCTACGAGCAGTACTTC	CASSVGAGPAYEQYF
TRBV15	TRBD1	-	TRBJ2-7	TGTGCCACCTGCAGGGACAGGAATTACGAGCAGTACTTC	CATCRDRNYEQYF
TRBV10-3	-	-	TRBJ2-3	TGTGCCATCAGTGTGGGCCTCTACACAGATACGCAGTATTTT	CAISVGLYTDTQYF
TRBV24-1	-	-	TRBJ2-7	TGTGCCACCAGTGATTTACGGCGGGGTAACTCCTACGAGCAGTACTTC	CATSDLRRGNSYEQYF
TRBV5-4	-	-	TRBJ2-1	TGTGCCAGCAGCTTTGGGGGGGCGAGGAATGAGCAGTTCTTC	CASSFGGARNEQFF
TRBV29-1	TRBD1	-	TRBJ2-1	TGCAGCGCCAGACAGGGGGCGTACAATGAGCAGTTCTTC	CSARQGAYNEQFF
TRBV20-1	-	once	TRBJ1-2	TGCAGTGCTAGTCGCGGGGGCCCTAACTATGGCTACACCTTC	CSASRGGPNYGYTF
TRBV15	TRBD1	once	TRBJ2-5	TGTGCCACCAGCAGAGATCAGGGACAGCAAGAGACCCAGTACTTC	CATSRDQGQQETQYF
TRBV7-2	TRBD2	-	TRBJ2-6	TGTGCCAGCAGCTCCCCGGGACTAGTCTCTGGGGCCAACGTCCTGACTTTC	CASSSPGLVSGANVLTF
TRBV5-4	TRBD2	-	TRBJ2-2	TGTGCCAGCAGCTACTTAGCGGGGGGAACCGGGGAGCTGTTTTTT	CASSYLAGGTGELFF
TRBV6-2/TRBV6-3	TRBD1	once	TRBJ2-1	TGTGCCAGCAGTTTGGACAGGGATGAGCAGTTCTTC	CASSLDRDEQFF
TRBV18	TRBD1	-	TRBJ2-2	TGTGCCAGCTCACCACCTGGGACAGGATCCACCGGGGAGCTGTTTTTT	CASSPPGTGSTGELFF
TRBV7-9	-	-	TRBJ2-5	TGTGCCAGCAGCCTCTGGGCGGGGCAAGAGACCCAGTACTTC	CASSLWAGQETQYF
TRBV9	TRBD2	-	TRBJ2-3	TGTGCCAGCAGCGGGCCGGGACTAGGGACCACAGATACGCAGTATTTT	CASSGPGLGTTDTQYF
TRBV6-2/TRBV6-3	TRBD2	-	TRBJ2-1	TGTGCCAGCAGCCTGATAGCGGGGGCCGGTTCCTACAATGAGCAGTTCTTC	CASSLIAGAGSYNEQFF
TRBV5-1	TRBD1	-	TRBJ2-3	TGCGCCAGCAGCCCACCGACAGGGATGGAAACAGATACGCAGTATTTT	CASSPPTGMETDTQYF
TRBV10-2	-	-	TRBJ1-2	TGCGCCAGCAGTGAGGCGACAGTCTATGGCTACACCTTC	CASSEATVYGYTF
TRBV5-6	-	-	TRBJ1-3	TGTGCCAGCAGCTTGGGGAGTGGAAACACCATATATTTT	CASSLGSGNTIYF
TRBV30	-	-	TRBJ2-3	TGTGCCTGGAGTGCAGGGGACGAGACAGATACGCAGTATTTT	CAWSAGDETDTQYF
TRBV4-1	-	-	TRBJ2-1	TGCGCCAGCAGCGTGGCAATTTTCAATGAGCAGTTCTTC	CASSVAIFNEQFF
TRBV11-3	TRBD2	-	TRBJ2-1	TGTGCCAGCAGCCCATTTCGGACTAGCGGGGGAGTCAATGAGCAGTTCTTC	CASSPFRTSGGVNEQFF
TRBV6-5	-	-	TRBJ1-2	TGTGCCAGCAGTTACTCTCAGGGTCATGGCTACACCTTC	CASSYSQGHGYTF
TRBV5-1	-	-	TRBJ2-1	TGCGCCAGCAGCCAAACTAGTGTGGTCTTCTCTGAGCAGTTCTTC	CASSQTSVVFSEQFF
TRBV4-3	-	-	TRBJ1-1	TGCGCCAGCAGCCAAGATGGCCACCCGAACACTGAAGCTTTCTTT	CASSQDGHPNTEAFF